This is a list of T cell receptor beta chains from one sample in a study of shared clonotypes between healthy human individuals. Some clones are missing from TCRdb's copy, which holds only in-frame ones; the method was immunoSEQ multiplex PCR. The profile shows nearly 750,000 clones, just under 75% of them singletons. The source material was memory CD4+ T cells sorted from blood. Receptors were obtained from a woman younger than 45 in good health. CDR3s leave out the opening cysteine and the closing phenylalanine or tryptophan.

TRBJ2-6 17 TRBV5-7 ASSSWKRVAGAGANVLT
TRBJ2-5 12 TRBV18 ASSPPSGPETQY
TRBJ2-7 12 TRBV5-4 ASSLLGQIYEQY
TRBJ2-3 16 TRBV15 ATSNSLGTYNALGTQY
TRBJ2-3 10 TRBV9 ASSVSTDTQY
TRBJ2-7 13 TRBV6-5 ASSPDGASSYEQY
TRBJ2-2 12 TRBV19 ASSGPQVTGELF
TRBJ2-5 12 TRBV6-1 ASSRASGIETQY
TRBJ1-5 10 TRBV30 AWAQGEQPQH
TRBJ2-2 12 TRBV2 ASSEIRNTGELF
TRBJ1-1 12 TRBV5-6 ASSLDRRDTEAF
TRBJ2-2 13 TRBV5-1 ASSLAWTTSGELF
TRBJ2-5 13 TRBV5-4 ASSRGLAVQETQY
TRBJ2-1 16 TRBV6-4 ASSDQLKRELNCNEQF
TRBJ2-2 12 TRBV18 ASSPSELTGELF
TRBJ1-3 14 TRBV5-1 ASRPGTALSGNTIY
TRBJ2-7 13 TRBV10-1 ASRGNRGPPYEQY
TRBJ2-7 10 TRBV6-5 ASSYRGREQY
TRBJ2-5 13 TRBV11-2 ASSLGTGGQETQY
TRBJ2-2 13 TRBV28 ASSFETGNTGELF